This record covers a single T cell receptor beta chain. Its antigen is undetermined. It was with 60 Vbeta and 13 Jbeta primers that the PCR ran. Assay used: immunoSEQ multiplex PCR; TCRdb lists only in-frame clones, some missing. The sample contains approximately 110,000 clones, around 72% of which appear only once. This sample is drawn from a study of cytomegalovirus exposure and HLA in healthy donors. Study conclusions and caveats: In a later analysis, TCR beta V- and J-gene trimming was associated with a missense DCLRE1C variant. Earlier analysis yielded a pattern in which most TCR beta V segments were productive about 90% or about 30% of the time. The study listed approximately 160 cytomegalovirus-associated TCR beta chains.

V lost 4 bases to trimming and J lost 8 bases, with 16 bases between them. From germline, CDR1 is SGHRS and CDR2 YFSETQ. The CDR3 is 15 residues long. The TCR originated in a woman between 35 and 50 years old in good health and CMV-seropositive. The sample was PBMCs. The V call is TRBV5-1, the J call TRBJ1-6, with a possible D match to TRBD1 (6 bases). CDR3 bases: TGCGCCAGCAGCGCTCGGACAGCTCGGGATTCACCCCTCCACTTT. This encodes CASSARTARDSPLHF.